This paragraph reports one T cell receptor (beta chain). Its antigen remains unknown. The sample originates from a study of cytomegalovirus exposure and HLA in healthy donors. Study-wide results and limits: Earlier analysis looked at TCR beta V segments, and most were productive about 90% or about 30% of the time. Common viral pathogens seemed, in a later analysis, to connect with several of the most significant clusters. The study found most TCR sequences rare, yet found some public TCRs in many donors. Presence/absence analyses assumed roughly uniform sequencing depth across donors.

Both 60 Vbeta primers and 13 Jbeta primers went into the PCR. Some clones are missing from TCRdb's copy, which holds only in-frame ones; the method was immunoSEQ multiplex PCR. Of 240,000 or so clones detected, roughly four fifths appear once; the ten largest clones hold approximately 8.4%. The receptor's source is a woman aged 55-69 years in good health and CMV-seropositive. The sequenced sample consisted of PBMCs.

CDR3 in amino acids: CASSLGGWGRDTEAFF. The CDR3 DNA sequence: TGTGCCAGCAGCTTAGGGGGCTGGGGGAGGGACACTGAAGCTTTCTTT. The rearrangement uses TRBV13 and TRBJ1-1; D perhaps matches TRBD1 (5 bases). The CDR3 sequence is 16 residues long. Germline V gene sequence: CDR1 PRHDT, CDR2 FYEKMQ (reference sequence). Trimming left V 0 bases short and J 3 bases short, with 14 bases between. Variable domain in full (rest from reference TRBV13 and TRBJ1-1): AAGVIQSPRHLIKEKRETATLKCYPIPRHDTVYWYQQGPGQDPQFLISFYEKMQSDKGSIPDRFSAQQFSDYHSELNMSSLELGDSALYFCASSLGGWGRDTEAFFGQGTRLTVV.